This paragraph reports one T cell receptor beta chain. Germline loops: CDR1 SGHNT, CDR2 YENEEA. J lost 5 bases, V lost 1 base, and 8 bases had no gene match. This CDR3 is built from 17 residues. The data originate from a study of technical replicates of blood from a handful of donors. The repertoire was sequenced with immunoSEQ multiplex PCR; TCRdb's copy has only in-frame clones and lacks some. The top ten hold 0.27% of the sample, which has tens of thousands of clones, 80% to 95% seen once. This clonotype originated in a human donor in good health. J is TRBJ2-1 and V is TRBV11-3; 10 bases are shared with TRBD2. Input material: T cells isolated from PBMCs. The CDR3 bases are TGTGCCAGCAGCTTAGTTCTCGGGACTAGCGAAGACAATGAGCAGTTCTTC. This codes for CASSLVLGTSEDNEQFF.